This record looks at one TCR beta chain sequence and its context. Source study methods: Amplified reference gene primers provided the basis for estimating nucleated cell counts. Some clones are missing from TCRdb's copy, which holds only in-frame ones; the method was immunoSEQ multiplex PCR. V and J calls and clone size are given by that table; D and trimming were obtained from the DNA. Of 250,000 to 300,000 clones listed, 86% are singletons. This entry comes from a study of blood T cell repertoires in COVID-19. Overall study context: T cells, B-cell-depleted T cells, or PBMCs supplied cDNA or gDNA.

The germline V gene encodes CDR1 GTSNPN and CDR2 SVGIG (reference sequence). CDR3 length equals 13 residues. J was trimmed by 8 bases and V by 5 bases; bases with no gene match: 6. This receptor was obtained from a man aged 18 to 30 with active or convalescent COVID-19. Input material: peripheral blood. The chain combines TRBV30 with TRBJ1-4; TRBD1 aligns across 9 bases. The CDR3: CAWGRTGVEKLFF. CDR3 nucleotides: TGTGCCTGGGGACGGACAGGGGTGGAAAAACTGTTTTTT.